The clone carrying this T cell receptor (beta chain) has a count of ten or more. This entry comes from a study of T-cell reconstitution after alpha-beta-depleted transplantation in children. TCRbeta library preparation incorporated unique molecular identifiers. TCRdb ran MiXCR on the PCR reads and lists one entry per CDR3 protein. In the table there are about 610,000 distinct CDR3 sequences, approximately 10% of which are singletons. Sequencing was performed on PBMCs from the stem cell graft donor, taken from the stem cell graft. The receptor was isolated from a human donor who donated a stem cell graft to a child with acute myeloid leukemia.

The CDR3 nucleotides read TGTGCCAGCAGCCCACAAGCGGCCTCCTACAATGAGCAGTTCTTC. Translating it yields CASSPQAASYNEQFF. The chain joins TRBV7-9 to TRBJ2-1; D might be TRBD2 (5 bases). CDR3 length: 15 residues. CDR1 and CDR2 from the germline V gene are SEHNR and FQNEAQ (reference sequence). The germline V and J ends were trimmed by 5 bases and 0 bases, with 11 bases remaining between them.